A selection of T cell receptor beta chains follows, all from one sample in a study of HIV-infected patients and healthy controls. Each CDR3 protein is one row after TCRdb ran MiXCR on the 5' RACE reads. The repertoire holds 10,000 to 12,000 distinct CDR3 sequences, approximately 8% seen once, with around 5.9% in the top ten. The material sequenced was blood. All receptors derive from an adult in good health. CDR3s include the opening cysteine and the closing phenylalanine or tryptophan. Fields, in order: J gene, V gene, clone size, D gene, CDR3 protein, CDR3 DNA. D genes are given only for firm matches. Rows may omit the clone size; those that give it use once, few, many or a size class.

TRBJ2-1 TRBV3-1 few TRBD1 CASSQGTGAYNEQFF TGTGCCAGCAGCCAAGGGACAGGGGCCTACAATGAGCAGTTCTTC
TRBJ2-3 TRBV7-6 many TRBD2 CASSVRLAVADTQYF TGTGCCAGCAGCGTACGACTAGCGGTTGCAGATACGCAGTATTTT
TRBJ2-1 TRBV11-1 many NA CASSLARTSPFF TGTGCCAGCAGCTTAGCGCGAACTAGTCCGTTCTTC
TRBJ2-5 TRBV7-2 NA TRBD2 CASSLVAGGGRTQYF TGTGCCAGCAGCTTAGTAGCGGGGGGGGGTCGGACCCAGTACTTC
TRBJ2-5 TRBV7-2 few NA CASRGPRTAQETQYF TGTGCCAGCAGGGGCCCCCGGACCGCTCAAGAGACCCAGTACTTC
TRBJ2-7 TRBV6-5 medium-sized TRBD2 CASTGGEGGSYEQYF TGTGCCAGCACGGGGGGGGAGGGTGGCTCCTACGAGCAGTACTTC
TRBJ2-3 TRBV20-1 many TRBD2 CSARRAGVTDTQYF TGCAGTGCTAGACGAGCGGGAGTGACAGATACGCAGTATTTT
TRBJ1-3 TRBV28 many NA CACISGNTIYF TGTGCCTGCATCTCTGGAAACACCATATATTTT
TRBJ2-2 TRBV2 NA TRBD2 CASNLGTSRTGELFF TGTGCCAGCAACCTAGGGACTAGCCGGACCGGGGAGCTGTTTTTT
TRBJ2-1 TRBV9 medium-sized TRBD1 CASSPSRGWNEQFF TGTGCCAGCAGCCCCAGCAGGGGGTGGAATGAGCAGTTCTTC
TRBJ1-2 TRBV11-1 many NA CASTPVTNYGYTF TGTGCCAGCACCCCGGTGACGAACTATGGCTACACCTTC
TRBJ1-6 TRBV5-4 NA TRBD1 CASSGGTGLLYSNSPLHF TGTGCCAGCAGCGGCGGGACAGGGCTGCTCTATTCTAATTCACCCCTCCACTTT
TRBJ1-1 TRBV12-3/TRBV12-4 many NA CASSLSPGNTEAFF TGTGCCAGCAGTCTTTCTCCAGGCAACACTGAAGCTTTCTTT
TRBJ2-7 TRBV20-1 medium-sized NA CSARLIEFEQYF TGCAGTGCTAGATTGATCGAGTTTGAGCAGTACTTC
TRBJ2-1 TRBV30 many NA CATRTESSYNEQFF TGTGCCACGAGGACGGAGAGCTCCTACAATGAGCAGTTCTTC
TRBJ1-1 TRBV6-5 NA NA CASASVMNTEAFF TGTGCCAGTGCTAGTGTCATGAACACTGAAGCTTTCTTT
TRBJ1-5 TRBV28 medium-sized TRBD1 CASSLTGDQPQHF TGTGCCAGCAGTTTAACAGGGGACCAGCCCCAGCATTTT
TRBJ1-3 TRBV20-1 many TRBD1 CSASRGMTGAGNTIYF TGCAGTGCTAGCCGGGGCATGACAGGGGCTGGAAACACCATATATTTT
TRBJ2-7 TRBV28 many TRBD1 CASSFIPGTAYEQYF TGTGCCAGCAGCTTTATTCCCGGGACAGCCTACGAGCAGTACTTC
TRBJ2-5 TRBV29-1 once TRBD1 CIVGGQAQESQYF TGCATCGTTGGTGGACAGGCCCAAGAGTCCCAGTACTTC
TRBJ2-3 TRBV6-6 medium-sized NA CASSYFGGSTDTQYF TGTGCCAGCAGTTACTTCGGGGGTAGCACAGATACGCAGTATTTT
TRBJ2-1 TRBV7-9 many NA CASSPRLIGSGRDEQFF TGTGCCAGCAGTCCCAGGCTAATTGGGAGCGGTCGGGATGAGCAGTTCTTC
TRBJ2-5 TRBV6-6 many TRBD1 CASTQVTGTETQYF TGTGCCAGCACTCAGGTGACAGGGACAGAGACCCAGTACTTC
TRBJ2-3 TRBV12-3/TRBV12-4 NA NA CASTGQYF TGTGCCAGCACAGGGCAGTATTTT
TRBJ2-1 TRBV3-1 medium-sized TRBD1 CASSPGYTGDNEQFF TGTGCCAGCAGCCCAGGATACACAGGGGACAATGAGCAGTTCTTC